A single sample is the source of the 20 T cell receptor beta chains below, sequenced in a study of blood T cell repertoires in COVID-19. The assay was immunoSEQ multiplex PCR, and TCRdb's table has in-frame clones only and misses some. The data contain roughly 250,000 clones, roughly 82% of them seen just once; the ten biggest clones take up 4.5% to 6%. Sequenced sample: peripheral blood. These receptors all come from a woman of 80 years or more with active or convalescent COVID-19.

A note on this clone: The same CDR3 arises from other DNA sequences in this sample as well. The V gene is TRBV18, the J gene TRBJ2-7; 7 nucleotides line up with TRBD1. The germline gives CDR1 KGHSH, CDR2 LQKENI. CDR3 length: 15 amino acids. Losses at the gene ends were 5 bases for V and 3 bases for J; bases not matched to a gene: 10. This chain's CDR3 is CASSLYRDSSYEQYF. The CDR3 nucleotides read TGTGCCAGCTCATTGTACCGGGACAGCAGCTACGAGCAGTACTTC.

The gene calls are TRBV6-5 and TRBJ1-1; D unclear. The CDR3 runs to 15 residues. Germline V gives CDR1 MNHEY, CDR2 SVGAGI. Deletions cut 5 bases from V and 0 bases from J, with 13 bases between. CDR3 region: CASSRQRYMNTEAFF. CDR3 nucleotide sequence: TGTGCCAGCAGTCGACAACGGTACATGAACACTGAAGCTTTCTTT.

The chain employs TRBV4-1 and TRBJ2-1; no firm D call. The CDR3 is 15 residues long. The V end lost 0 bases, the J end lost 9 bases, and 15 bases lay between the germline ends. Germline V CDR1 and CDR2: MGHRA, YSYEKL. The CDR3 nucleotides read TGCGCCAGCAGCCAAGATTCAAGTGCGGTTCGTGAGCAGTTCTTC. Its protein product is CASSQDSSAVREQFF.

The CDR3 protein is CAWSEQGDQPQHF. The DNA for the CDR3 is TGTGCCTGGAGTGAACAGGGCGATCAGCCCCAGCATTTT. The chain joins TRBV30 to TRBJ1-5; a weak D match, TRBD1 (6 bases). Trimming took off 1 base at V and 5 bases at J, with 9 bases between the two ends. The germline V gene encodes CDR1 GTSNPN and CDR2 SVGIG (reference sequence). This CDR3 region has 13 residues. Full variable domain (remainder filled in from reference TRBV30 and TRBJ1-5): SQTIHQWPATLVQPVGSPLSLECTVEGTSNPNLYWYRQAAGRGLQLLFYSVGIGQISSEVPQNLSASRPQDRQFILSSKKLLLSDSGFYLCAWSEQGDQPQHFGDGTRLSIL.

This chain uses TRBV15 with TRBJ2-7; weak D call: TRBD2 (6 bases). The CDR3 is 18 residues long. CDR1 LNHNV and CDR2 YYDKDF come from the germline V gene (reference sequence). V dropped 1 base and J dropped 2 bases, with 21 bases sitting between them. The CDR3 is CATSRARMGGRNTYEQYF. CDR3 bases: TGTGCCACCAGCAGAGCTAGGATGGGGGGACGAAATACCTACGAGCAGTACTTC.

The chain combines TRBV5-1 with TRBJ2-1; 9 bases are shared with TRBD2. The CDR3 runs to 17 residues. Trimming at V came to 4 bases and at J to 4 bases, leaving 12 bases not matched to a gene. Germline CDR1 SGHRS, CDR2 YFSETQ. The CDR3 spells CASSLGLAGKPYNEQFF. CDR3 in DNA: TGCGCCAGCAGCCTAGGGCTAGCGGGGAAGCCGTACAATGAGCAGTTCTTC.

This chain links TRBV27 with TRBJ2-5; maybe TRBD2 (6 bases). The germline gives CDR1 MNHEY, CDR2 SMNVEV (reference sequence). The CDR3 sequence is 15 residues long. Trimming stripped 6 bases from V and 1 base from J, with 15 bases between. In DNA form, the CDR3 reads TGTGCCAGCAGCAGACCGGGACTCGGCCAAGAGACCCAGTACTTC. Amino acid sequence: CASSRPGLGQETQYF.

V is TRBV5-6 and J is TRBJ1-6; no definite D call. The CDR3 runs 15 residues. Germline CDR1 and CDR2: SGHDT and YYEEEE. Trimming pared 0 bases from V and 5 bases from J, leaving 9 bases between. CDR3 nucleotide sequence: TGTGCCAGCAGCTTGGGTCGGTTCGATAATTCACCCCTCCACTTT. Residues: CASSLGRFDNSPLHF.

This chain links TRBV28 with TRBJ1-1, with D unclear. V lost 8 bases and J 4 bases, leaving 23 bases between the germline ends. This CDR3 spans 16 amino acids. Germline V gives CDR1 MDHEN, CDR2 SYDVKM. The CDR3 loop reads CASLALSISERTEAFF. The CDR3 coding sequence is TGTGCCAGCCTAGCCCTTTCCATCTCGGAGCGCACTGAAGCTTTCTTT.

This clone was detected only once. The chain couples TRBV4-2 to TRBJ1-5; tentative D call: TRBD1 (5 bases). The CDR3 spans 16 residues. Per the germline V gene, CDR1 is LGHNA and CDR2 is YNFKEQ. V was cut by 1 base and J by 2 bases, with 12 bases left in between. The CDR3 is CASSQGAGIGNQPQHF. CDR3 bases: TGTGCCAGCAGCCAAGGGGCAGGGATCGGCAATCAGCCCCAGCATTTT.

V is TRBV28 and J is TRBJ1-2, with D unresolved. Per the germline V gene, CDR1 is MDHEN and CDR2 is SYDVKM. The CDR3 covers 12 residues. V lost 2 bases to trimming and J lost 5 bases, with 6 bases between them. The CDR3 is CASSLNRYGYTF. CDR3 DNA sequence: TGTGCCAGCAGTTTAAATCGGTATGGCTACACCTTC.

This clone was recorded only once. The CDR3: CASSERSGNTIYF. The CDR3 DNA follows: TGTGCCAGCAGTGAACGCTCTGGAAACACCATATATTTT. V and J are TRBV2 and TRBJ1-3; no reliable D call. Trimming cost V 2 bases and J 0 bases, with 2 bases left between them. The CDR3 contains 13 residues. CDR1 is SNHLY and CDR2 is FYNNEI in the germline V gene.

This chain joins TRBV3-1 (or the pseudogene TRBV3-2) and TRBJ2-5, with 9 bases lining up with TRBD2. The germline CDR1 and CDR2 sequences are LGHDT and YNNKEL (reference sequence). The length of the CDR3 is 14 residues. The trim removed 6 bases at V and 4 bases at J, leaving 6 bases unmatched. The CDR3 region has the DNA TGTGCCAGCAGACGCGGGGGGGGAGGAGAGACCCAGTACTTC. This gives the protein CASRRGGGGETQYF.

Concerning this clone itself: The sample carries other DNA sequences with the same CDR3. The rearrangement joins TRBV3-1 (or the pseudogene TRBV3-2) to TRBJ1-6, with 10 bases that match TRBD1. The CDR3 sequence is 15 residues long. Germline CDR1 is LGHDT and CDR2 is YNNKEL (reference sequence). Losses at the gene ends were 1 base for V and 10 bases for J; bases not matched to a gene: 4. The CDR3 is CASSQGQGAESPLHF. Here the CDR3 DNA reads TGTGCCAGCAGCCAAGGACAGGGGGCAGAGTCACCCCTCCACTTT.

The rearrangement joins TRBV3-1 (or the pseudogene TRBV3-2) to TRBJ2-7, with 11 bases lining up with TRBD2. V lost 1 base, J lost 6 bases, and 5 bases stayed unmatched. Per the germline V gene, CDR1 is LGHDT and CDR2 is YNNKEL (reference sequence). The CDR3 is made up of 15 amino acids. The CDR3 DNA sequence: TGTGCCAGCAGCCAAGGTAGCGGGAGGGCCTTCGAGCAGTACTTC. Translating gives CASSQGSGRAFEQYF.

CDR3 DNA: TGTGCCAGCAGCCAACTACAGGGCTCTGAAGCTTTCTTT. Translation gives CASSQLQGSEAFF. The rearrangement uses TRBV4-2 and TRBJ1-1; weak D call: TRBD1 (6 bases). Germline loops: CDR1 LGHNA, CDR2 YNFKEQ. This CDR3 contains 13 residues. The V and J ends lost 2 bases and 6 bases respectively, with 10 bases between them.

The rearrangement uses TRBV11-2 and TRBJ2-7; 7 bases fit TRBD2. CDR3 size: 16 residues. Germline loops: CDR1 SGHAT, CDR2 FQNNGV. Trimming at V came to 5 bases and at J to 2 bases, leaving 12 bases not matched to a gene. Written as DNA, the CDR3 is TGTGCCAGCAGCGCCCGCACCGGGACTATGACCTACGAGCAGTACTTC. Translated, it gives CASSARTGTMTYEQYF. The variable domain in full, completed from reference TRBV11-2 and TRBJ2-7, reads EAGVAQSPRYKIIEKRQSVAFWCNPISGHATLYWYQQILGQGPKLLIQFQNNGVVDDSQLPKDRFSAERLKGVDSTLKIQPAKLEDSAVYLCASSARTGTMTYEQYFGPGTRLTVT.

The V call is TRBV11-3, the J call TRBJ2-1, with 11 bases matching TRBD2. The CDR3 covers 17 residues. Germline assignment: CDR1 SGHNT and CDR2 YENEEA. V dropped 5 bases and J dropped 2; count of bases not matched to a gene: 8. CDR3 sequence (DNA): TGTGCCAGCAGCCGATTTTATAGCGGGGGGGCCTACAATGAGCAGTTCTTC. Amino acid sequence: CASSRFYSGGAYNEQFF.

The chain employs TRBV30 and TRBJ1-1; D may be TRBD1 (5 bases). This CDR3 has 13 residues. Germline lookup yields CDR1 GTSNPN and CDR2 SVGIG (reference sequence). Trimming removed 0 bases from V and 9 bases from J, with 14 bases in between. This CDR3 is CAWSVQGLGQAFF. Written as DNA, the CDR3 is TGTGCCTGGAGTGTGCAGGGTTTAGGACAAGCTTTCTTT. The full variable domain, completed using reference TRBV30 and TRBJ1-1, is SQTIHQWPATLVQPVGSPLSLECTVEGTSNPNLYWYRQAAGRGLQLLFYSVGIGQISSEVPQNLSASRPQDRQFILSSKKLLLSDSGFYLCAWSVQGLGQAFFGQGTRLTVV.

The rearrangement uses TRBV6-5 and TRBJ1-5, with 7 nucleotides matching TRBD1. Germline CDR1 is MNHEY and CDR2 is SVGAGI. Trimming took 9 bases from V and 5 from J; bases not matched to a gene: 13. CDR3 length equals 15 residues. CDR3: CARRSRQGGHQPQHF. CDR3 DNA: TGTGCCAGAAGGAGTCGACAGGGTGGGCATCAGCCCCAGCATTTT.